This TCR beta chain was profiled in a study of T-cell reconstitution after alpha-beta-depleted transplantation in children. Study-level results: Alpha-beta T cells present about two months after transplant were reported to originate from several hundred expanded graft clones.

About this clonotype: The antigen remains unidentified.

Unique molecular identifiers were incorporated when the TCRbeta library was constructed. TCRdb analysed the PCR reads with MiXCR anew, one entry per CDR3 protein. The table lists 530,000 or so distinct CDR3 sequences, 25% to 30% of them singletons. The ends were cut back, 3 bases at V and 10 bases at J, with 11 bases in the middle. The germline V gene has CDR1 MDHEN and CDR2 SYDVKM. CDR3 length equals 12 residues. The chain employs TRBV28 and TRBJ2-3; the D call may be TRBD1 or TRBD2 (5 bases each). This TCR was sampled from a boy younger than two with Wiskott-Aldrich syndrome, due to receive a stem cell transplant. This material consisted of PBMCs, taken before TCRalphabeta/CD19-depleted stem cell transplant. The CDR3 DNA is TGTGCCAGCAGTTTGTCCGGGGCACCGCAGTATTTT. Amino acid sequence: CASSLSGAPQYF.